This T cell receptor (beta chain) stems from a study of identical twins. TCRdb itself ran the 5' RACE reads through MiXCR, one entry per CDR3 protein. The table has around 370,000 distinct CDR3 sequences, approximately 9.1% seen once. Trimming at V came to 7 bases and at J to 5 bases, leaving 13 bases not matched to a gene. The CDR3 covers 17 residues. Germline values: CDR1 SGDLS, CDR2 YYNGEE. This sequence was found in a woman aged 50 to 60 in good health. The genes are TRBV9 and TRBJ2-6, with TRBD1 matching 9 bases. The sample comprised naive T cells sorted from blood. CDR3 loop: CASSKTGGPLRANVLTF. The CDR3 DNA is TGTGCCAGCTCAAAGACAGGGGGTCCCTTAAGGGCCAACGTCCTGACTTTC.